Below, 20 T cell receptor beta chains from the same sample are listed, as sequenced in a study of technical replicates of blood from a handful of donors. The method was immunoSEQ multiplex PCR; TCRdb's version includes in-frame clones alone and lacks a portion of them. The sample yields tens of thousands of clones, approximately 96% seen once. Sample: T cells isolated from PBMCs. The receptors derive from a human donor in good health.

The V call is TRBV19, the J call TRBJ1-3; no reliable D call. The CDR3 contains 16 residues. Trimming took off 5 bases at V and 0 bases at J, with 14 bases between the two ends. Per germline, CDR1 LNHDA and CDR2 SQIVND (reference sequence). Here the CDR3 reads CASSPGLRSSGNTIYF. For the CDR3, the DNA is TGTGCCAGTAGTCCCGGACTTCGAAGCTCTGGAAACACCATATATTTT.

The table lists this clone with a count of one. This chain connects TRBV7-9 to TRBJ2-5, with TRBD2 identical over 8 bases. V lost 5 bases and J lost 3; bases outside the gene matches: 8. The CDR3 consists of 15 residues. Germline values: CDR1 SEHNR, CDR2 FQNEAQ (reference sequence). As DNA, the CDR3 is TGTGCCAGCAGCCCGGGACTAGGGTTCAAAGAGACCCAGTACTTC. Translating it yields CASSPGLGFKETQYF.

The rearrangement joins TRBV5-4 to TRBJ2-7, with 11 bases lining up with TRBD1. J gave up 5 bases and V 3 bases, and 4 bases lay outside the gene matches. There are 14 residues in the CDR3. Germline loops: CDR1 SGHNT, CDR2 YYREEE (reference sequence). CDR3 protein: CASSSRDRGDEQYF. For the CDR3, the DNA is TGTGCCAGCAGCTCCCGGGACAGGGGGGACGAGCAGTACTTC.

This clone has a single count. The V and J genes are TRBV2 and TRBJ1-1; D unclear. The germline CDR1 and CDR2 sequences are SNHLY and FYNNEI. V was clipped by 4 bases and J by 5 bases, with 8 bases between them. The CDR3 length is 12 residues. The CDR3 bases are TGTGCCAGCAGTGGGGCAGGAACTGAAGCTTTCTTT. This gives the protein CASSGAGTEAFF.

CDR3: CASSTTGGLNTGELFF. CDR3 in DNA: TGTGCCAGCAGTACAACGGGGGGCTTGAATACCGGGGAGCTGTTTTTT. This chain links TRBV28 with TRBJ2-2, with D perhaps matching TRBD2 (7 bases). V was pared by 5 bases and J by 5 bases, with 18 bases between. Germline lookup yields CDR1 MDHEN and CDR2 SYDVKM. CDR3 length equals 16 residues.

This chain joins TRBV28 and TRBJ2-6; unclear D gene. Germline CDR1 and CDR2: MDHEN and SYDVKM. V gave up 7 bases and J gave up 0 bases, with 10 bases separating them. The CDR3 consists of 15 residues. CDR3 protein: CASTPSLSGANVLTF. The DNA for the CDR3 is TGTGCCAGCACCCCGTCCCTCTCTGGGGCCAACGTCCTGACTTTC.

The chain uses TRBV2 and TRBJ2-3; no definite D call. Germline CDR1 reads SNHLY; CDR2 reads FYNNEI. V lost 10 bases and J 4 bases, leaving 9 bases between the germline ends. This CDR3 comprises 11 residues. CDR3 nucleotide sequence: TGTGCCACCGTCGAGTCAGATACGCAGTATTTT. It translates to CATVESDTQYF.

This clone has just one count. The rearrangement links TRBV5-1 to TRBJ2-7, with 13 bases identical to TRBD2. This CDR3 comprises 17 residues. V dropped 3 bases and J dropped 4; count of bases not matched to a gene: 10. Germline V gene sequence: CDR1 SGHRS, CDR2 YFSETQ. As DNA, the CDR3 is TGCGCCAGCAGCTCCGGACTAGCGGGAGCGCCAGGATACGAGCAGTACTTC. As protein: CASSSGLAGAPGYEQYF.

The count of this clone is one. The rearrangement uses TRBV4-3 and TRBJ2-5; D is possibly TRBD2 (6 bases). Deletions cut 2 bases from V and 1 base from J, with 17 bases between. Germline CDR1 reads LGHNA; CDR2 reads YSLEER. The CDR3 consists of 17 residues. This CDR3 is CASSQSLREDFQETQYF. The DNA of the CDR3 is TGCGCCAGCAGCCAATCGCTCAGGGAGGATTTCCAAGAGACCCAGTACTTC.

The V call is TRBV11-3, the J call TRBJ2-7; 14 positions match TRBD2. This CDR3 contains 16 residues. Germline V gene data show CDR1 as SGHNT and CDR2 as YENEEA. The V and J ends lost 5 bases and 4 bases, in that order; junction bases with no gene match: 7. The CDR3, as DNA: TGTGCCAGCAGCCCCGGACTAGCGGGAGGAAGATACGAGCAGTACTTC. This gives the protein CASSPGLAGGRYEQYF. The full variable domain, rest sourced from reference TRBV11-3 and TRBJ2-7, is EAGVVQSPRYKIIEKKQPVAFWCNPISGHNTLYWYLQNLGQGPELLIRYENEEAVDDSQLPKDRFSAERLKGVDSTLKIQPAELGDSAVYLCASSPGLAGGRYEQYFGPGTRLTVT.

In its sample, this clone was seen once. This chain links TRBV27 with TRBJ1-5, with TRBD1 as a possible D gene (6 bases). Germline V gene sequence: CDR1 MNHEY, CDR2 SMNVEV (reference sequence). This CDR3 contains 15 residues. Trimming removed 6 bases at V and 7 bases at J, with 19 bases between. The CDR3 here is CASSRRLGASQPQHF. The CDR3 DNA follows: TGTGCCAGCAGCCGACGGTTGGGGGCAAGCCAGCCCCAGCATTTT.

Remarks on this clone: Distinct nucleotide sequences in the sample also encode this CDR3. The chain combines TRBV9 with TRBJ2-3; D perhaps matches TRBD2 (5 bases). This CDR3 comprises 14 residues. Germline CDR1 is SGDLS and CDR2 is YYNGEE. Trimming cost V 0 bases and J 2 bases, with 7 bases left between them. CDR3: CASSVAGNTDTQYF. In DNA form, the CDR3 reads TGTGCCAGCAGCGTAGCGGGGAACACAGATACGCAGTATTTT.

The chain combines TRBV6-5 with TRBJ2-2, with D maybe TRBD2 (6 bases). The germline V gene encodes CDR1 MNHEY and CDR2 SVGAGI. The CDR3 consists of 15 residues. V was clipped by 6 bases and J by 6 bases, with 17 bases between them. CDR3 bases: TGTGCCAGCAGCGAGGGAGGCCTATTGCCCGGGGAGCTGTTTTTT. It codes for CASSEGGLLPGELFF.

This rearrangement joins TRBV27 to TRBJ1-4, with D unresolved. The CDR3 is made up of 15 amino acids. The germline V gene has CDR1 MNHEY and CDR2 SMNVEV (reference sequence). Trimming removed 5 bases at V and 8 bases at J, with 18 bases between. The CDR3 region is CASSPARGLNEKLFF. CDR3 DNA sequence: TGTGCCAGCAGTCCTGCACGAGGGTTAAACGAAAAACTGTTTTTT.

V usage is TRBV5-4 and J usage is TRBJ1-1; 9 nucleotides align to TRBD1. J lost 3 bases, V lost 3 bases, and 6 bases had no gene match. CDR3 length equals 15 residues. Germline V CDR1 and CDR2: SGHNT, YYREEE (reference sequence). The CDR3 protein is CASSYTGTGYTEAFF. The CDR3 nucleotides are TGTGCCAGCAGCTATACCGGGACAGGGTACACTGAAGCTTTCTTT.

The chain couples TRBV5-1 to TRBJ2-7, with TRBD2 identical over 9 bases. V dropped 1 base and J dropped 2; count of bases not matched to a gene: 13. Per germline, CDR1 SGHRS and CDR2 YFSETQ. This CDR3 spans 18 amino acids. The CDR3 loop is CASSLYLLRREGTYEQYF. Here the CDR3 DNA reads TGCGCCAGCAGCTTGTACCTTTTGAGGCGGGAGGGTACCTACGAGCAGTACTTC.

The rearrangement links TRBV6-1 to TRBJ1-3, with D perhaps matching TRBD1 (6 bases). CDR3 length: 17 residues. Germline loops: CDR1 MNHNS, CDR2 SASEGT. Trimming removed 2 bases at V and 0 bases at J, with 14 bases between. CDR3 loop: CASSEWGLHFSGNTIYF. CDR3 nucleotide sequence: TGTGCCAGCAGTGAATGGGGGCTGCACTTCTCTGGAAACACCATATATTTT.

The CDR3 protein is CASSQYEQYF. CDR3 DNA sequence: TGTGCCAGCAGCCAATACGAGCAGTACTTC. This chain connects TRBV28 to TRBJ2-7; no firm D call. V lost 6 bases and J 4 bases, leaving 4 bases between the germline ends. Germline V gene sequence: CDR1 MDHEN, CDR2 SYDVKM. This CDR3 spans 10 amino acids.

J is TRBJ2-3 and V is TRBV4-2; 11 bases are shared with TRBD1. Germline assignment: CDR1 LGHNA and CDR2 YNFKEQ. V gave up 5 bases and J gave up 2 bases; unmatched junction bases: 3. There are 15 residues in the CDR3. As DNA, the CDR3 is TGTGCCAGCAGCTCGGGACAGGGGGACACAGATACGCAGTATTTT. It specifies CASSSGQGDTDTQYF.

The rearrangement joins TRBV20-1 to TRBJ1-2; D is perhaps TRBD1 (5 bases). V was cut by 4 bases and J by 10 bases, with 10 bases left in between. Germline V gives CDR1 DFQATT, CDR2 SNEGSKA (reference sequence). There are 10 residues in the CDR3. This CDR3 reads CSATLTVYTF. CDR3 DNA: TGCAGTGCTACTTTGACAGTCTACACCTTC.